The clone carrying this T cell receptor beta chain was picked up many times. Its target is not known. CDR1 and CDR2 (germline): GTSNPN, SVGIG (reference sequence). V was clipped by 1 base and J by 5 bases, with 17 bases between them. CDR3 length: 15 amino acids. The sample belongs to a study of molecular identifiers for immune sequencing clone quantification. Study conclusions and caveats: In CMV-specific effectors, clones above 20 copies held over 98% of molecules; naive, under 1%.

TCR libraries were built in bulk with a published protocol and specific TCR primers. Using its own MiXCR run on the PCR reads, TCRdb lists one record per CDR3 protein. The sample includes about half a million distinct CDR3 sequences, 25% of them seen just once. Sequencing used naive CD8+ T cells from blood, with Jurkat cell RNA spiked in. Subset: FACS-sorted CD8+CD4-CCR7+CD45RA+ naive T cells. The V call is TRBV30, the J call TRBJ2-5; D is possibly TRBD1 (5 bases). The sequence came from a human donor in good health. Some libraries in this study had Jurkat cell RNA spiked in. The CDR3 DNA sequence: TGTGCCTGGAGTGAAGGGGCCTGGGTGCACGAGACCCAGTACTTC. Its protein product is CAWSEGAWVHETQYF.